The rows below give T cell receptor beta chains drawn from one sample of a study of CD8 T cells in Susac syndrome. TCRdb used MiXCR to reprocess the immunoSEQ multiplex PCR reads, holding one entry per CDR3 protein. Of around 200,000 distinct CDR3 sequences in the sample, 95% were seen once. The specimen sequenced was CD4+ T cells from PBMCs. The receptors come from a human donor in good health. The CDR3 runs from the conserved cysteine through the conserved F or W. A D gene is named only where the DNA matches it firmly. Clone size is stated in some rows and not others, as once, few, many or a class when expanded.

TRBV11-2,TRBJ1-1,few,NA,CASSFNTEAFF
TRBV27,TRBJ2-4,NA,NA,CASSHRDGIQYF
TRBV29-1,TRBJ1-2,NA,NA,CSVGQPDLSYTF
TRBV20-1,TRBJ2-3,NA,TRBD1,CSARDGGQFTDTQYF
TRBV20-1,TRBJ2-7,NA,TRBD1,CSAETGGTYEQYF
TRBV7-2,TRBJ2-3,NA,TRBD2,CASSSASGRVDTQYF
TRBV11-2,TRBJ2-7,once,NA,CASSLRGVTYEQYF
TRBV3-1,TRBJ2-1,NA,NA,CASRSGQRTYNEQFF
TRBV29-1,TRBJ2-6,once,NA,CSVDPGGANVLTF
TRBV5-1,TRBJ1-1,NA,NA,CASSSTRVMNTEAFF
TRBV30,TRBJ1-3,NA,NA,CAWSVDMTGDTIYF
TRBV9,TRBJ2-3,NA,TRBD2,CASSSWTSVADTQYF
TRBV20-1,TRBJ2-7,NA,NA,CSAGRLSYEQYF
TRBV12-3/TRBV12-4,TRBJ2-2,NA,NA,CASSPGTLGAGELFF
TRBV7-9,TRBJ1-1,NA,NA,CASSLADRTEAFF
TRBV27,TRBJ2-5,NA,NA,CATGVAGETQYF
TRBV9,TRBJ2-3,NA,NA,CASSSEKQISDTQYF
TRBV20-1,TRBJ2-1,once,NA,CSARGGFEQFF
TRBV20-1,TRBJ2-7,NA,NA,CSAGRVLEQYF
TRBV5-1,TRBJ2-5,NA,TRBD1,CASSLDPTGMRETQYF
TRBV29-1,TRBJ2-3,NA,TRBD1,CSVEGQVTDTQYF
TRBV4-3,TRBJ2-1,NA,NA,CASSQVEGAAYNEQFF
TRBV11-1,TRBJ2-1,NA,NA,CASSLEGPPPNEQFF
TRBV20-1,TRBJ2-5,NA,TRBD2,CSARGLAGGQETQYF
TRBV27,TRBJ2-1,NA,TRBD1,CASSFLDRDNEQFF
TRBV29-1,TRBJ2-3,NA,NA,CSVGQSRRQSSTDTQYF
TRBV29-1,TRBJ1-2,NA,TRBD1,CSVEERTGVF
TRBV29-1,TRBJ2-1,NA,TRBD1,CSVVQGAGEQFF
TRBV29-1,TRBJ1-4,NA,NA,CSVWTDNEKLFF
TRBV4-1,TRBJ2-7,few,NA,CASSQVWGRTDSYEQYF
TRBV7-2,TRBJ2-4,NA,NA,CASSDGQRDIQYF
TRBV12-3/TRBV12-4,TRBJ1-1,once,TRBD1,CASSPLTGGYTEAFF
TRBV12-3/TRBV12-4,TRBJ2-1,NA,NA,CASSFQQIANDEQFF
TRBV30,TRBJ1-4,NA,NA,CAWSTNEKLFF
TRBV12-3/TRBV12-4,TRBJ2-6,NA,TRBD1,CASSRDRGAGANVLTF
TRBV5-1,TRBJ2-1,NA,TRBD2,CASSLRGLAGGNEQFF
TRBV28,TRBJ1-4,NA,NA,CASSLPEKLFF
TRBV15,TRBJ1-5,NA,NA,CATRKYSNQPQHF
TRBV29-1,TRBJ2-5,NA,NA,CSVEDRGKKETQYF
TRBV29-1,TRBJ2-5,NA,NA,CSVRQETQYF
TRBV29-1,TRBJ1-2,NA,NA,CSVYRADYGYTF
TRBV9,TRBJ1-6,once,NA,CASSVGAWRREDSPLHF
TRBV29-1,TRBJ1-4,NA,TRBD1,CSAGQGDEKLFF
TRBV30,TRBJ2-5,NA,NA,CAWQGDQETQYF
TRBV20-1,TRBJ2-5,NA,TRBD1,CSARETGTGRYETQYF
TRBV27,TRBJ2-1,NA,NA,CASRSSSYNEQFF
TRBV11-2,TRBJ2-5,few,TRBD2,CASSRSGRRETQYF
TRBV12-3/TRBV12-4,TRBJ1-5,NA,TRBD1,CASSSGQNSNQPQHF
TRBV5-6,TRBJ2-1,NA,NA,CASSFYPGSSYNEQFF
TRBV12-3/TRBV12-4,TRBJ1-6,NA,NA,CASSLAENNSPLHF
TRBV28,TRBJ1-1,NA,TRBD1,CASMRQGGRTEAFF
TRBV2,TRBJ1-2,NA,TRBD1,CASNRDRDGYTF
TRBV19,TRBJ1-5,NA,NA,CASTRGGTLYSNQPQHF
TRBV29-1,TRBJ1-2,NA,NA,CSVEPPDRRVYGYTF